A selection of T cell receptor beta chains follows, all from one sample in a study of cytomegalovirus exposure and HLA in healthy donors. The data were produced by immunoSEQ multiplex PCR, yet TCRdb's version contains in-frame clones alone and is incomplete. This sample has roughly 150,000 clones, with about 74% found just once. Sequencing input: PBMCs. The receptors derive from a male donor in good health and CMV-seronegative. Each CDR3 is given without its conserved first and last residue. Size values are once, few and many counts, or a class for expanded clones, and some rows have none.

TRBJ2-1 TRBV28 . ATTRSFQKQF
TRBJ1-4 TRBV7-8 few ASSPDAVGINEKLF
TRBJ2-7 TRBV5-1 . ASSFLWGPVPSEQY
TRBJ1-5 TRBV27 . ASRSTASNQPQH
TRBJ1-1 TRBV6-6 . ASSYSTGDTEAF
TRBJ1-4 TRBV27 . ASRPDPTHRGEKLF
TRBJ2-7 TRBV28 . ASSLTGGRQY
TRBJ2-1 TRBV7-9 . ASSLVGLAGGPF
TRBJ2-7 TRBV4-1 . ASSQDITGAYEQY
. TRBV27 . ASSLGYTSSYEQY
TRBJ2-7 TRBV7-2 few ARARPGLAGTYEQY
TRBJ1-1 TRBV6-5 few ASRQNTEAF
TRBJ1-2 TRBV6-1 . ASSDEGRIPNYGYT
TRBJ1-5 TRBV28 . ASGTPYSNQPQH
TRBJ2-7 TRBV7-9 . ASSLDRTFLSYEQY
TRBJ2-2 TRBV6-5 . ASSYSGTGELF
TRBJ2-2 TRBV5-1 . ASSEGLAGTELF
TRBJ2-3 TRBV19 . ASTEAADTDTQY
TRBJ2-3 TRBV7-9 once ASRSGTVEDTQY
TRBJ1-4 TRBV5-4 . ASSLAGVQEKLF
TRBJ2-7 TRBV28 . ASSFRGSSYEQY
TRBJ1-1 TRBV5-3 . ARSFGDRYYMNTEAF
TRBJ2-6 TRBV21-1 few ASSNSAEKTSGANVLT
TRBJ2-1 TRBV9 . ASSVGGGGTWNEQF
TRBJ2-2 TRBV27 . ASSPSGSGELF
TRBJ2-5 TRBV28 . ASSSRLLSGGEETQY
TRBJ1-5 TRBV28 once ASSSGKRGPQH
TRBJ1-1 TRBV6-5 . ASSGDRVRWAEAF
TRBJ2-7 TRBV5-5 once ASSPFAGTLSYEQY
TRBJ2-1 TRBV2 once ASSGLAGSPNEQF
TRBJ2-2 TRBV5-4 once ASSIGGGEAGELF
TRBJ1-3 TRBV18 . ASSLGPTPSGNTIY
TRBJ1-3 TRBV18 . ASSPLGAPGNTIY
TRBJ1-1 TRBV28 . ASSSQGYGSSTEAF
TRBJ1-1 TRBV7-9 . ASSWAGTVNTEAF
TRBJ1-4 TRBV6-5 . ASSSLGQGNEKLF
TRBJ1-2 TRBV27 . ASSPLSRDRGFGYT
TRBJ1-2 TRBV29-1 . SVAGGVGYT
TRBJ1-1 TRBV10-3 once AISEDGEGRLDTEAF
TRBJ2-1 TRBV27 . ASKIRLAIPSNEQF
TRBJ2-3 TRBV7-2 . ASSLRQSTDTQY
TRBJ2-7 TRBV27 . ASSLSDRAYEQY
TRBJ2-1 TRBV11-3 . ASSAPGGNEQF
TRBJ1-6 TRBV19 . ASSIQQGNSPLH
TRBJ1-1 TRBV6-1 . ASSTRHYTEAF
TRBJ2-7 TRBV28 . ASRTGTSGYKQY
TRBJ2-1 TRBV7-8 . ASSLGLAGGYEQF
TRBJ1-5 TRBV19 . ASSRTGDQPQH
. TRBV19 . ASNTGTGDIQY
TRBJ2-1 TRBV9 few ASKPGETYNEQF
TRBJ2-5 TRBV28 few ASSRFREAEETQY
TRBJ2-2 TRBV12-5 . ASANARGQGIPGELF
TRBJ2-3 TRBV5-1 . ASSLEAWTSGITDTQY
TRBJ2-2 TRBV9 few ASSVVGGANTGELF